This T cell receptor beta chain is drawn from a study of shared clonotypes between healthy human individuals. As for the study in general: Serving as donors were two women and a few men, whose ages spanned 18 to 49. The study's findings and limits: Read depth was anticipated to influence clonotype sharing among donors. Sampling involved blood alone; tissue repertoires likely differ.

Remarks on this clone: Antigen specificity is unknown.

Germline V gene lookup returns CDR1 SGHTA and CDR2 FQGNSA. The CDR3 extends over 14 amino acids. V lost 7 bases and J 3 bases, leaving 15 bases between the germline ends. Data came from immunoSEQ multiplex PCR; TCRdb stores just in-frame clones and leaves some out. The data contain roughly 2.2 million clones, about 92% of them singletons. This chain joins TRBV7-2 and TRBJ1-2; D possibly corresponds to TRBD1 (6 bases). The receptor was isolated from a man aged 18 to 30 in good health. Some clones in this sample may be carry-over from other donors' samples. Sample: naive CD4+ T cells from PBMCs. The subset is: CD45RA+ positively selected. As DNA, the CDR3 is TGTGCCAGCACCCCAGGGGTCGGCCACTATGGCTACACCTTC. Its translation is CASTPGVGHYGYTF.